These T cell receptor beta chains were read from a single sample in a study of metastatic and nonmetastatic thyroid tumors. TCRdb reanalyzed the PCR reads via MiXCR. In the table there are roughly 40,000 clones, 24% of which are singletons. The specimen was tumor tissue. The origin of the receptors is a female donor with papillary thyroid cancer or a benign thyroid nodule (not recorded which). Some clones in this sample may be carry-over from other donors' samples. CDR3s include the opening cysteine and the closing phenylalanine or tryptophan. D genes are given only for firm matches. Size is omitted from some rows. Given values are once, few, many or a class for expanded clones.

V	J	size	D	CDR3	DNA
TRBV20-1	TRBJ2-7	-	TRBD1	CSARRTGSSYEQYF	TGCAGTGCTAGACGGACAGGTTCATCCTACGAGCAGTACTTC
TRBV6-1	TRBJ1-5	-	-	CASSTSGGYGQPQHF	TGTGCCAGCAGTACGTCCGGGGGATACGGTCAGCCCCAGCATTTT
TRBV11-2	TRBJ2-7	-	TRBD2	CASSLDPPTSGRGGEQYF	TGTGCCAGCAGCTTAGACCCTCCGACTAGCGGGAGAGGCGGGGAGCAGTACTTC
TRBV6-1	TRBJ1-2	-	-	CASSEGPLYYGYTF	TGTGCCAGCAGTGAAGGACCCCTGTACTATGGCTACACCTTC
TRBV12-3/TRBV12-4	TRBJ1-2	few	-	CASSLGASDGYTF	TGTGCCAGCAGTTTAGGGGCGTCGGATGGCTACACCTTC
TRBV6-5	TRBJ2-7	few	TRBD1	CASSYPRDRADYEQYF	TGTGCCAGCAGTTACCCCCGGGACAGAGCCGACTACGAGCAGTACTTC
TRBV5-1	TRBJ2-1	-	-	CASSLGRGVDEQFF	TGCGCCAGCAGCTTGGGCAGGGGAGTGGATGAGCAGTTCTTC
TRBV20-1	TRBJ2-4	few	-	CSAIGGDIKYF	TGCAGTGCAATAGGGGGAGACATTAAGTACTTC
TRBV7-8	TRBJ1-5	many	-	CASSFRGNQPQHF	TGTGCCAGCAGCTTTAGGGGCAATCAGCCCCAGCATTTT
TRBV20-1	TRBJ2-7	-	TRBD1	CSAREDRDYEQYF	TGCAGTGCTAGAGAGGACAGGGACTACGAGCAGTACTTC
TRBV10-3	TRBJ2-1	many	TRBD2	CAISEGLAGNNEQFF	TGTGCCATCAGTGAGGGACTAGCGGGTAACAATGAGCAGTTCTTC
TRBV27	TRBJ1-2	-	TRBD1	CASSSGQGFSYGYTF	TGTGCCAGCAGCAGCGGACAGGGATTTAGCTATGGCTACACCTTC
TRBV2	TRBJ2-2	-	-	CAGLSGNTGELFF	TGTGCCGGCCTGTCAGGGAACACCGGGGAGCTGTTTTTT
TRBV29-1	TRBJ1-2	many	-	CSVRQWDSDGYTF	TGCAGCGTCCGACAGTGGGATTCAGATGGCTACACCTTC
TRBV28	TRBJ2-7	few	TRBD2	CTSSFEWRTIGRTYEQYF	TGTACCAGCAGTTTTGAATGGAGGACTATCGGGAGGACCTACGAGCAGTACTTC
TRBV5-1	TRBJ2-7	once	TRBD1	CASSLVPGQGFEQYF	TGCGCCAGCAGCTTAGTCCCGGGACAGGGGTTCGAGCAGTACTTC
TRBV20-1	TRBJ1-1	many	-	CSASAGVGVTEAFF	TGCAGTGCTAGTGCCGGGGTTGGGGTCACTGAAGCTTTCTTT
TRBV7-2	TRBJ1-1	-	-	CASSFQGENTEAFF	TGTGCCAGCAGCTTCCAGGGCGAGAACACTGAAGCTTTCTTT
TRBV7-9	TRBJ2-7	once	-	CATGRTNSYEQYF	TGTGCCACCGGACGGACGAACTCCTACGAGCAGTACTTC
TRBV12-3/TRBV12-4	TRBJ2-1	few	-	CASILGGSLSYNEQLF	TGTGCCAGCATCCTAGGGGGTTCCCTCTCCTACAATGAGCAGCTCTTC
TRBV18	TRBJ1-1	-	TRBD1	CVSSPRTGGTYEAFF	TGTGTCAGCTCACCACGGACAGGGGGTACCTATGAAGCTTTCTTT
TRBV6-1	TRBJ1-2	many	TRBD1	CSVNPGGDRANYGYTF	TGTTCAGTGAACCCCGGCGGGGACAGGGCTAACTATGGCTACACCTTC
TRBV20-1	TRBJ2-1	-	TRBD2	CSASRGGWNEQFF	TGCAGTGCTAGTCGGGGAGGGTGGAATGAGCAGTTCTTC
TRBV6-2/TRBV6-3	TRBJ2-5	few	-	CASSFRPVPQLRETQYF	TGTGCCAGCAGTTTTCGGCCAGTCCCACAACTTCGAGAGACCCAGTACTTC
TRBV6-2/TRBV6-3	TRBJ1-2	-	TRBD1	CASSYTRQGAMGYGYTF	TGTGCCAGCAGTTACACGAGACAGGGCGCTATGGGGTATGGCTACACCTTC
TRBV11-2	TRBJ1-2	-	-	CASSLEAGTNYGYTF	TGTGCCAGCAGCTTAGAAGCCGGGACTAACTATGGCTACACCTTC
TRBV5-6	TRBJ2-5	many	-	CASSPSLIRETQYF	TGTGCCAGCAGCCCGTCACTAATACGCGAGACCCAGTACTTC
TRBV20-1	TRBJ2-1	-	-	CSARHIGDGVENNEQFF	TGCAGTGCTAGACATATCGGGGATGGGGTAGAAAACAATGAGCAGTTCTTC
TRBV5-6	TRBJ2-2	many	TRBD1	CASSLGTGHAGELFF	TGTGCCAGCAGCTTAGGGACAGGGCATGCCGGGGAGCTGTTTTTT
TRBV6-5	TRBJ2-7	-	-	CASSYSGGDNEQYF	TGTGCCAGCAGTTACTCTGGGGGGGACAACGAGCAGTACTTC
TRBV9	TRBJ2-3	-	-	CASSVGGFTDTQYF	TGTGCCAGCAGCGTAGGCGGATTCACAGATACGCAGTATTTT
TRBV5-1	TRBJ1-5	medium-sized	TRBD1	CASSPGQGLDQPQHF	TGCGCCAGCAGCCCGGGACAGGGTCTGGATCAGCCCCAGCATTTT
TRBV20-1	TRBJ2-1	few	TRBD2	CSALLAGPHNEQFF	TGCAGTGCGCTCCTAGCGGGTCCCCACAATGAGCAGTTCTTC
TRBV12-3/TRBV12-4	TRBJ2-7	-	TRBD1	CASRGATAGGYEQYF	TGTGCCAGCAGGGGGGCGACAGCAGGGGGCTACGAGCAGTACTTC
TRBV6-1	TRBJ1-3	many	TRBD1	CASMGQGVTGNTIYF	TGTGCCAGCATGGGACAGGGGGTAACTGGAAACACCATATATTTT
TRBV6-1	TRBJ2-7	few	TRBD1	CASTTGTGPYEQYF	TGTGCCAGCACTACCGGGACAGGGCCATACGAGCAGTACTTC
TRBV6-2/TRBV6-3	TRBJ2-7	few	-	CASSYSLAGVGEQYF	TGTGCCAGCAGTTACTCGTTAGCTGGGGTTGGCGAGCAGTACTTC
TRBV20-1	TRBJ2-7	few	TRBD2	CSASRREGAEQYF	TGCAGTGCTAGCAGGCGGGAGGGTGCCGAGCAGTACTTC
TRBV5-1	TRBJ2-7	-	-	CASSPLFPEQYF	TGCGCCAGCAGCCCCCTTTTCCCCGAGCAGTACTTC
TRBV5-1	TRBJ1-2	once	-	CASRPTGGYGYTF	TGCGCCAGCAGGCCCACAGGAGGCTATGGCTACACCTTC
TRBV9	TRBJ2-3	-	TRBD2	CASSVAAGDTQYF	TGTGCCAGCAGCGTAGCTGCGGGGGATACTCAGTATTTT
TRBV7-2	TRBJ2-7	-	TRBD2	CASSLVAGEIYEQYF	TGTGCCAGCAGCTTAGTAGCGGGAGAGATCTACGAGCAGTACTTC
TRBV15	TRBJ1-2	medium-sized	-	CATSRGSTDISRYGYTF	TGTGCCACCAGCAGAGGGTCGACGGACATCTCTAGATATGGCTACACCTTC
TRBV12-3/TRBV12-4	TRBJ2-1	many	-	CASSGLGRSIDEQFF	TGTGCCAGCAGTGGGCTCGGCAGATCTATTGATGAGCAGTTCTTC
TRBV5-1	TRBJ1-3	-	-	CASRKPTFSGNTIYF	TGCGCCAGCAGAAAGCCAACCTTTTCTGGAAACACCATATATTTT
TRBV20-1	TRBJ2-3	many	-	CSASRTTLDTQYF	TGCAGTGCTAGCCGGACCACCCTAGATACGCAGTATTTT
TRBV6-1	TRBJ1-6	few	TRBD1	CASNPRGSSYNSPLHF	TGTGCCAGCAACCCCAGGGGGAGCTCCTATAATTCACCCCTCCACTTT
TRBV6-1	TRBJ1-2	many	-	CASSDSYGYTF	TGTGCCAGCAGTGACAGTTATGGCTACACCTTC
TRBV29-1	TRBJ2-7	many	-	CSVGLDGRYEQYF	TGCAGCGTTGGTTTGGACGGACGTTACGAGCAGTACTTC
TRBV7-2	TRBJ2-2	-	TRBD2	CASSLASVAGGPGGELFF	TGTGCCAGCAGCTTAGCGTCGGTAGCGGGAGGGCCCGGCGGGGAGCTGTTTTTT
TRBV14	TRBJ2-1	-	-	CEGRPTGEGDEQFF	TGTGAAGGCAGACCGACTGGGGAGGGGGATGAGCAGTTCTTC
TRBV10-2	TRBJ2-3	-	-	CASSVGTDTQYF	TGCGCCAGCAGTGTGGGGACAGATACGCAGTATTTT
TRBV5-6	TRBJ2-7	-	TRBD2	CASSLLITASGRQYEQYF	TGTGCCAGCAGCTTGCTAATCACGGCTAGCGGGAGGCAGTACGAGCAGTACTTC